Listed below are T cell receptor beta chains from one sample, sequenced in a study of graft-versus-host responses after intestinal transplantation. Their specific antigens are unknown. Assay used: immunoSEQ multiplex PCR; TCRdb lists only in-frame clones, some missing. There are 90,000 to 150,000 clones in the sample; 80% to 95% occur only once, and 0.095% to 0.15% lies in the top ten. The sample was unstimulated CD4+ T cells sorted from spleen or lymph node cells, taken before intestinal transplant. Receptors originate from a human donor who received an intestinal transplant. Each CDR3 is given with its conserved first and last residue. Each record gives: V gene, clone size, CDR3 length, J gene, D gene, CDR3 DNA, CDR3 protein. The D gene is left open where the match is weak. Rows give clone size only sometimes, using once, few, many, or a class for an expanded clone.

>TRBV5-1|NA|17|TRBJ1-2|TRBD1
TGCGCCAGCAGCTTGCGGCCGGGACAGGGCTATAACTATGGCTACACCTTC
CASSLRPGQGYNYGYTF
>TRBV19|NA|13|TRBJ1-5|TRBD1
TGTGCCAGTAGTATCAGGGGGAATCAGCCCCAGCATTTT
CASSIRGNQPQHF
>TRBV5-1|NA|14|TRBJ2-7|TRBD1
TGCGCCAGCAGCTTGCTGGGACAGCCCTACGAGCAGTACTTC
CASSLLGQPYEQYF
>TRBV7-6|NA|16|TRBJ2-7|TRBD1
TGTGCCAGCAGCTTATCCCCCGGACAGGGTTCCTACGAGCAGTACTTC
CASSLSPGQGSYEQYF
>TRBV7-9|NA|13|TRBJ2-5|NA
TGTGCCAGCAGCTTATCTGGGAAAGAGACCCAGTACTTC
CASSLSGKETQYF
>TRBV2|NA|14|TRBJ1-2|NA
TGTGCCAGCAGTGGTCGCAGGGACAACTATGGCTACACCTTC
CASSGRRDNYGYTF
>TRBV6-1|NA|12|TRBJ2-1|NA
TGTGCCAGCAGTCCTCGGCTTGCTGAGCAGTTCTTC
CASSPRLAEQFF
>TRBV7-9|NA|15|TRBJ2-7|TRBD2
TGTGCCAGCAGTTCCCCTAGCGGGGGGACCTACGAGCAGTACTTC
CASSSPSGGTYEQYF
>TRBV28|NA|18|TRBJ2-4|NA
TGTGCCAGCAGTTTATCTGGGGCGGGACTCATAACCAAAAACATTCAGTACTTC
CASSLSGAGLITKNIQYF
>TRBV18|NA|13|TRBJ1-5|NA
TGTGCCAGCTCACCCCCAAGCAATCAGCCCCAGCATTTT
CASSPPSNQPQHF
>TRBV30|NA|13|TRBJ1-5|NA
TGTGCCTGGTCGCTAAGGGCCAATCAGCCCCAGCATTTT
CAWSLRANQPQHF
>TRBV11-2|NA|13|TRBJ2-5|NA
TGTGCCAGCAGCCCTATAGCCTCTGAGACCCAGTACTTC
CASSPIASETQYF
>TRBV30|NA|17|TRBJ2-4|NA
TGTGCCTGGAGTGTTCGCGGCCTCGGACCTAAAATCTACATTCAGTACTTC
CAWSVRGLGPKIYIQYF
>TRBV30|NA|14|TRBJ2-1|TRBD1
TGTGCCTGGAGTAACGGACAGGGACGGAATGAGCAGTTCTTC
CAWSNGQGRNEQFF
>TRBV7-8|NA|15|TRBJ2-7|TRBD2
TGTGCCAGCAGCTCGCTAGCGGGAGGGACCTACGAGCAGTACTTC
CASSSLAGGTYEQYF
>TRBV6-1|NA|13|TRBJ2-1|NA
TGTGCCAGCAGTGACGGGAATTACAATGAGCAGTTCTTC
CASSDGNYNEQFF
>TRBV2|NA|12|TRBJ2-7|TRBD1
TGTGCCAGCGTTCCGGGACAGGACGAGCAGTACTTC
CASVPGQDEQYF
>TRBV20-1|NA|10|TRBJ2-5|NA
TGCAGTGCTAGAGCTGAGACCCAGTACTTC
CSARAETQYF
>TRBV10-3|once|12|TRBJ1-1|TRBD1
TGTGCCATCAGAGGACAGGGAACTGAAGCTTTCTTT
CAIRGQGTEAFF
>TRBV6-5|NA|14|TRBJ2-7|NA
TGTGCCACCCATCCTCTGGGGCTAGTCTACGAGCAGTACTTC
CATHPLGLVYEQYF
>TRBV28|NA|16|TRBJ1-5|TRBD1
TGTGCCAGCAGTCAGACAGGGGTAAGGTGGGATCAGCCCCAGCATTTT
CASSQTGVRWDQPQHF
>TRBV28|NA|14|TRBJ2-5|TRBD1
TGTGCCAGCAGTTTGCAGGGGGCGCGGGAGACCCAGTACTTC
CASSLQGARETQYF
>TRBV28|NA|13|TRBJ1-1|NA
TGTGCCAGCAGTTTAGGGGCCCCAGGAAAAGCTTTCTTT
CASSLGAPGKAFF
>TRBV6-5|few|15|TRBJ1-2|NA
TGTGCCAGCAGTTACTCCGACCCAGGCATCTATGGCTACACCTTC
CASSYSDPGIYGYTF
>TRBV11-2|NA|14|TRBJ2-5|NA
TGTGCCAGCAGCCCCGGGGGCAGGGGAGGGACCCAGTACTTC
CASSPGGRGGTQYF
>TRBV19|NA|14|TRBJ2-7|TRBD1
TGTGCCAGTAGTATGATGACAGGGGGTGGCGAGCAGTACTTC
CASSMMTGGGEQYF
>TRBV29-1|NA|14|TRBJ1-1|NA
TGCAGCGTTGAGGTCAGGGCAGCGAACACTGAAGCTTTCTTT
CSVEVRAANTEAFF
>TRBV19|NA|16|TRBJ2-2|TRBD2
TGTGCCAGTAGTATAGGACTAGCGGGAAGAACCGGGGAGCTGTTTTTT
CASSIGLAGRTGELFF
>TRBV27|NA|13|TRBJ2-1|NA
TGTGCCAGCAGTTTGAGGGAATACAATGAGCAGTTCTTC
CASSLREYNEQFF
>TRBV5-4|NA|14|TRBJ2-7|TRBD2
TGTGCCAGCAGCTCGGGACTAGCGGTATACGAGCAGTACTTC
CASSSGLAVYEQYF
>TRBV2|NA|14|TRBJ2-3|NA
TGTGCCAGCACTTACCAATTGGCGGGAGATACGCAGTATTTT
CASTYQLAGDTQYF
>TRBV5-1|NA|16|TRBJ1-4|TRBD1
TGCGCCAGCAGCTTGAGAGGGACAGAAACTAATGAAAAACTGTTTTTT
CASSLRGTETNEKLFF
>TRBV7-6|NA|15|TRBJ2-1|NA
TGTGCCAGCAGCCTATCACCCGGGTCCTACAATGAGCAGTTCTTC
CASSLSPGSYNEQFF
>TRBV19|NA|14|TRBJ1-1|NA
TGTGCCAGTAGATATAGGGGGGGAAACACTGAAGCTTTCTTT
CASRYRGGNTEAFF
>TRBV5-1|NA|15|TRBJ1-1|NA
TGCGCCAGCAGCTTGGACTCGCAGCCAAACACTGAAGCTTTCTTT
CASSLDSQPNTEAFF
>TRBV10-3|few|13|TRBJ1-2|NA
TGTGCCATCAGTGACGAAAAGGGCTATGGCTACACCTTC
CAISDEKGYGYTF
>TRBV11-2|NA|14|TRBJ2-3|NA
TGTGCCAGCAGCTTAGAGCCTGCCCCAGGTACGCAGTATTTT
CASSLEPAPGTQYF
>TRBV2|NA|14|TRBJ1-1|NA
TGTGCCAGCAGTGTCGACAGGCCAAACACTGAAGCTTTCTTT
CASSVDRPNTEAFF
>TRBV4-2|few|13|TRBJ1-5|NA
TGTGCCTCCTCGCAGGATAGCAATCAGCCCCAGCATTTT
CASSQDSNQPQHF
>TRBV2|NA|15|TRBJ1-5|NA
TGTGCCAGCACTCTGGGGGTTGTAAGGAATCAGCCCCAGCATTTT
CASTLGVVRNQPQHF
>TRBV11-3|NA|13|TRBJ2-2|NA
TGTGCCAGCAGCTTGAGGGTTGGCGGGGAGCTGTTTTTT
CASSLRVGGELFF
>TRBV5-1|NA|13|TRBJ1-2|NA
TGCGCCAGCAGCTTGAGGGAGGGGTATGGCTACACCTTC
CASSLREGYGYTF
>TRBV5-1|NA|13|TRBJ2-1|NA
TGCGCCAGCAGTTCTAGCCCCTACAATGAGCAGTTCTTC
CASSSSPYNEQFF
>TRBV7-9|NA|17|TRBJ1-2|NA
TGTGCCAGCAGCCGGTCCGGGGGTCCAGACGGGGACTATGGCTACACCTTC
CASSRSGGPDGDYGYTF
>TRBV10-1|NA|14|TRBJ2-1|TRBD2
TGCGCCAGCAGTGTTTGGCGGGGGTACAATGAGCAGTTCTTC
CASSVWRGYNEQFF
>TRBV29-1|NA|17|TRBJ2-7|TRBD2
TGCAGCGTTGAAGTGGGCCTAGCGGGATACTTCTCCTACGAGCAGTACTTC
CSVEVGLAGYFSYEQYF
>TRBV27|NA|13|TRBJ1-1|NA
TGTGCCAGCAGTCCCCCCCGGAACACTGAAGCTTTCTTT
CASSPPRNTEAFF
>TRBV10-1|once|13|TRBJ2-7|NA
TGCGCCAGCAGTGAGGACGGGAGACACGAGCAGTACTTC
CASSEDGRHEQYF